This T cell receptor (beta chain) appears in the sequencing data of a study of cytomegalovirus exposure and HLA in healthy donors. PCR primers comprised 60 Vbeta and 13 Jbeta primers. Clones were read by immunoSEQ multiplex PCR, and TCRdb kept only the in-frame ones, dropping some. In the table there are around 95,000 clones, over 65% of which are singletons. The CDR3 is made up of 15 amino acids. The germline gives CDR1 LNHDA, CDR2 SQIVND (reference sequence). Germline trimming cut 4 bases from V and 7 bases from J; bases unmatched to any gene: 10. The chain has TRBV19 and TRBJ2-5, with TRBD1 identical over 9 bases. The specimen was PBMCs. The TCR originated in a male donor in good health and CMV-seronegative. The CDR3 bases are TGTGCCAGTAGTACGGACAGGGGAACGAGGGGGACCCAGTACTTC. Translation gives CASSTDRGTRGTQYF.